This T cell receptor (beta chain) was identified during a study of cytomegalovirus exposure and HLA in healthy donors (dated by TCRdb to 2017 to 2019). In terms of the full investigation: In an earlier analysis of 450 to 750 of the donors, 276 Gb of sequence data and about 110 million unique TCR beta sequences from about 190 million T cells were reported. In a later analysis, previously published TCR beta repertoires from roughly 710 donors were re-analyzed and high-resolution HLA genotyping was added so that TCR occurrence patterns could be studied. High-throughput TCR immunosequencing, statistical association of individual TCRs with disease status, and machine learning were combined to predict cytomegalovirus infection status. Roughly 5 DR-DQ haplotypes were handled as single units for association and clustering because linkage in the cohort was strong. Donor age, sex, ethnicity and CMV serostatus were compiled alongside the repertoire data. An early release that covered several hundred HLA-typed donors contained around 300 gigabases of sequencing data and 80 million or so unique TCR sequences. Every repertoire in the discovery cohort had been generated on one and the same sequencing platform. In an earlier analysis of 550 to 700 of the donors, high-throughput TCR beta sequencing was used to judge whether each TCR beta V gene segment behaved as functional or pseudogenic. The T cell repertoires of around 670 subjects were profiled by immunosequencing and related to cytomegalovirus serostatus. Of the roughly 390 genotyped donors, 65% to 90% fell in the genetic ancestry cluster associated with self-reported Caucasian donors. Among almost 400 genotyped donors of the cohort, an average of around 240,000 unique TCR beta nucleotide sequences were sequenced per donor, roughly 20% of them non-productive. A later genetic analysis took genome-wide SNP genotypes for about 55% of the roughly 700 donors and used that subset as a discovery cohort. The number of donors typed differed by locus, with about 629-630 for A, B, C, DRB1 and DQB1, around 520 for DQA1, under 610 for DPA1, and under 490 for DPB1. HLA typing covered class I and class II loci at four-digit resolution. The aim of the study was to test whether cataloging public T cell receptors could identify signatures of past pathogen exposure. Besides the first cohort of roughly 640 subjects, a separate validation cohort made up of 120 or so different subjects was used. Rather than using new phenotypic data, the later analysis identified candidate immune exposures from TCR beta sequences and from how often those sequences occurred across donors. Beyond this particular receptor, the publication reports: Sequencing depth was assumed to be roughly uniform across donors in the presence/absence analyses, though that assumption may not hold. A later analysis found that TCR association rates varied across HLA loci, with DRB1 alleles showing the most associated TCRs and HLA-C alleles the fewest. A few of the identified cytomegalovirus-associated TCR beta chains were confirmed in vitro to be specific for cytomegalovirus antigens. Some 15 rarely observed V segments, including chromosome 9 orphons, were excluded from the earlier analysis of just under 600 of the donors because counts were too low. In a later analysis, over 15,000 TCR beta sequences were associated with specific HLA alleles at a false discovery rate of 0.05. A group of highly shared sequence variants was considered likely to be a technical artifact of the sequencing pipeline. In a later genetic analysis, a missense DCLRE1C variant was associated with V-gene and J-gene trimming of TCR beta chains, and the association was replicated in an independent cohort. Assigning TCR associations to individual alleles was difficult when HLA alleles, especially DR and DQ, strongly co-occurred. Broadly in line with IMGT annotations, most TCR beta V segments showed up in productive rearrangements about 87% or about 30% of the time in an earlier analysis of several hundred of the donors. HLA typing was unavailable for some donors at each locus, so association tests used only the typed subset. Most TCR sequences were seen in very few donors, while some public TCRs were found in many individuals. The study listed 164 TCR beta chains as associated with cytomegalovirus. The classifier was reported to diagnose cytomegalovirus status with high specificity and sensitivity in both the original cohort and the validation cohort. The only immune exposure information available for the cohort was CMV serostatus. In a later analysis, HLA-associated TCR beta chains were found to be more clonally expanded and to have lower generation probabilities than equally common non-associated chains. Most CMV-associated TCR beta chains appeared to be HLA-restricted in a later analysis, and the HLA associations seemed to be driven largely by CMV exposure. The authors suggested that the approach could potentially be extended to other disease states and immunological phenotypes. Linkage disequilibrium might explain the correlated functional status among segregating V segments, but an unknown experimental factor could not be excluded. The cohort was sequenced for TCR beta chains only, and without alpha or paired-chain data the features that could be detected were limited. A further reported finding was that TCR beta sequences accurately predicted the HLA-A and HLA-B alleles for most subjects in the first cohort. Several of the top co-occurrence clusters appeared to be linked to parvovirus B19, influenza, CMV and Epstein-Barr virus, according to a later analysis. Compared with the roughly 600-donor mean, donors in an Asian-associated ancestry cluster had fewer N-insertions in productive TCRs, according to a later genetic analysis.

Turning to this clone: Its antigen remains unidentified. Base qualities are not provided; no much larger clone lies one nucleotide away.

Library preparation used the immunoSEQ multiplex PCR assay. For the multiplex PCR, a mixture combining 60 forward primers for TCR Vbeta segments and 13 reverse primers for TCR Jbeta segments was used. The CDR3 region of rearranged TCR beta genes was amplified from genomic DNA with a multiplex PCR assay. On the Illumina HiSeq System, the amplified TCR beta libraries were sequenced as 87-base-pair reads. Under the source paper's analysis protocol: A later analysis tallied tens of millions of unique TCR beta chains across the 666 repertoires, and around 12 million of those chains were shared by two or more donors. A nearest-neighbor algorithm error-corrected the raw reads and collapsed the reads into unique sequences, merging closely related sequences to remove PCR and sequencing errors. V, D and J gene segments were assigned by aligning CDR3 sequences to IMGT reference sequences. For a sequence to be retained, at least a six-nucleotide match to both a V gene segment and a J gene segment was required. Rearrangements were classified as productive when the CDR3 lacked stop codons and remained in frame with V and J, and all other rearrangements were classified as non-productive. CDR3 was defined according to IMGT convention as the region running from the second conserved V-encoded cysteine to the conserved J-encoded phenylalanine. The earlier analysis of about 530 of the donors excluded any sequence lacking an unambiguous match to a single V gene segment. An earlier analysis of a few hundred of the donors called V segments functional above 56.7% productive rearrangements and segregating when the between-donor standard deviation exceeded 5%. A statistical classification framework was built for diagnosing cytomegalovirus status from the catalog of TCR beta chain sequences. V and J gene assignment, in a later analysis, came from comparing TCR nucleotide sequences with IMGT/GENE-DB human TR gene sequences. In a later analysis, CDR3 sequences and most-parsimonious VDJ recombination scenarios were assigned using the TCRdist pipeline. A later analysis defined each TCR beta chain by its CDR3 amino acid sequence plus V-gene family, and excluded reads lacking a unique V-gene family. To address suspected cross-contamination and a sequencing artifact, a later analysis removed 450 to 700 highly shared, low-generation-probability nucleotide sequences. In a later analysis, a clonal expansion index for each public chain was calculated from normalized within-repertoire ranks of inferred template counts. In a later analysis, generation probabilities were computed with a VDJ recombination model fitted to out-of-frame rearrangements, and the resulting probabilities were checked against IGoR. A later analysis scored TCR-TCR, TCR-HLA and TCR-CMV co-occurrence with hypergeometric tests, applying a repertoire-size bias correction to TCR pairs. False discovery rates were estimated in a later analysis by permuting HLA or CMV assignments 20 times. A later analysis grouped co-occurring TCRs with DBSCAN, adding TCRdist sequence similarity when clustering within HLA-allele-positive subsets. Repertoires with fewer than 30,000 or more than 120,000 public chains, plus five repertoires with anomalous nucleotide sharing, were excluded from co-occurrence clustering. Here the immuneACCESS table is served through TCRdb, limited to in-frame sequences with V and J called. Missing clones are a known gap in these copies; in checked studies unresolved V genes cover under half, and the rest lacks a known reason. V and J calls and clone size are given by that table; D and trimming were obtained from the DNA. The sample table lists roughly 190,000 clones, around 83% of them with a count of one. The ten largest clonotypes hold roughly 0.99% of the sample.

The cohort consisted of approximately 670 healthy bone marrow donors. All cohort members were sampled while nominally healthy, although unrecorded immune exposures were likely present. The donor tested CMV seronegative, placing the donor among the 350 or so seronegative members of the cohort. Each donor provided a peripheral blood sample, and peripheral blood mononuclear cells were used for TCR beta sequencing. The Qiagen DNeasy Blood Extraction Kit was used to extract genomic DNA from the blood cell samples. The sequenced sample consisted of PBMCs. The sequence derives from a woman in her forties in good health and CMV-seronegative.

The CDR3: CASSQETGYDTEAFF. DNA sequence: TGTGCCAGCAGCCAAGAGACAGGGTACGACACTGAAGCTTTCTTT. The chain couples TRBV11-1 to TRBJ1-1, and TRBD1 matches 7 of the central bases. The junction shows trimming of 5 bases on V and 3 bases on J, and the gene matches do not reach 9 bases of it. As encoded in the germline V gene (reference sequence), CDR1 is SGHAT while CDR2 is FQDESV. The CDR3, from cysteine to phenylalanine, totals 15 residues. Only CDR3 DNA remains: 45 bases, in frame from the first base.